A selection of T cell receptor beta chains follows, all from one sample in a study of blood T cell repertoires in COVID-19. Sequencing used immunoSEQ multiplex PCR; TCRdb keeps in-frame clones, though not all of them. The table includes over 65,000 clones, approximately 80% detected once. The sample comprised peripheral blood. The origin of the receptors is a man older than 75 with active COVID-19. Each CDR3 is given with its conserved first and last residue. D genes are given only for firm matches. Some rows have no size entry. The others give once, few or many, or a class for an expanded clone.

j_gene | v_gene | d_gene | len | abundance | CDR3aa | CDR3nt
TRBJ2-1 | TRBV5-1 | TRBD1 | 15 | - | CASSFRQGAYNEQFF | TGCGCCAGCAGCTTTAGACAGGGGGCCTACAATGAGCAGTTCTTC
TRBJ2-3 | TRBV7-9 | TRBD2 | 16 | - | CASSGHSGGSTDTQYF | TGTGCCAGCAGCGGCCACAGCGGGGGTAGCACAGATACGCAGTATTTT
TRBJ2-2 | TRBV4-3 | TRBD2 | 17 | - | CASSQDHAGGPSGELFF | TGCGCCAGCAGCCAAGATCATGCGGGAGGGCCGTCCGGGGAGCTGTTTTTT
TRBJ2-7 | TRBV7-2 | - | 15 | - | CASSAGVAGNYEQYF | TGTGCCAGCAGCGCCGGGGTTGCGGGGAACTACGAGCAGTACTTC
TRBJ2-3 | TRBV24-1 | TRBD2 | 16 | - | CATSDGGLAGADTQYF | TGTGCCACCAGTGATGGGGGACTAGCGGGAGCAGATACGCAGTATTTT
TRBJ1-1 | TRBV6-5 | - | 11 | - | CATQGNTEAFF | TGTGCCACCCAGGGGAACACTGAAGCTTTCTTT
TRBJ2-5 | TRBV9 | TRBD2 | 15 | - | CASSSHGTSAETQYF | TGTGCCAGCAGCTCCCACGGGACTAGCGCAGAGACCCAGTACTTC
TRBJ2-1 | TRBV4-1 | TRBD2 | 16 | - | CASSQVPTSGLNEQFF | TGCGCCAGCAGCCAAGTGCCGACTAGCGGGCTCAATGAGCAGTTCTTC
TRBJ1-6 | TRBV11-2 | TRBD1 | 15 | - | CASSTGQGARSPLHF | TGTGCCAGCAGCACCGGACAGGGGGCTAGATCACCCCTCCACTTT
TRBJ1-2 | TRBV7-2 | - | 13 | - | CASSFGENYGYTF | TGTGCCAGCAGCTTCGGGGAGAACTATGGCTACACCTTC
TRBJ1-2 | TRBV7-9 | - | 15 | - | CASSPPGTRREGYTF | TGTGCCAGCAGCCCCCCCGGGACACGGAGAGAAGGCTACACCTTC
TRBJ2-7 | TRBV5-4 | - | 15 | - | CASSLSRGARTEQYF | TGTGCCAGCAGCTTGTCCCGGGGGGCTCGAACCGAGCAGTACTTC
TRBJ1-5 | TRBV27 | - | 12 | - | CASSGGNQPQHF | TGTGCCAGCAGTGGCGGAAATCAGCCCCAGCATTTT
TRBJ2-7 | TRBV6-2/TRBV6-3 | - | 13 | - | CASSRVTAYEQYF | TGTGCCAGCAGCCGCGTGACAGCCTACGAGCAGTACTTC
TRBJ2-5 | TRBV7-2 | - | 18 | - | CASSLGIFVTQIQETQYF | TGTGCCAGCAGCTTAGGCATATTCGTAACACAAATTCAAGAGACCCAGTACTTC
TRBJ1-6 | TRBV5-6 | - | 16 | - | CASSFRRSSYNSPLHF | TGTGCCAGCAGCTTCAGACGGAGCTCCTATAATTCACCCCTCCACTTT
TRBJ2-7 | TRBV12-3/TRBV12-4 | - | 13 | - | CATGHGENYEQYF | TGTGCCACAGGACATGGGGAAAACTACGAGCAGTACTTC
TRBJ2-1 | TRBV24-1 | TRBD2 | 17 | - | CATSDFGPTGGLDEQFF | TGTGCCACCAGTGATTTCGGCCCAACGGGAGGTCTGGATGAGCAGTTCTTC
TRBJ1-2 | TRBV3-1/TRBV3-2 | TRBD1 | 14 | once | CASSHLGQVYGYTF | TGTGCCAGCAGCCATTTAGGACAGGTTTATGGCTACACCTTC
TRBJ2-3 | TRBV11-2 | TRBD1 | 14 | - | CASSQDRGTDTQYF | TGTGCCAGCAGCCAGGACAGGGGCACAGATACGCAGTATTTT
TRBJ2-1 | TRBV6-4 | - | 14 | - | CASQGRGIRNEQFF | TGTGCCAGTCAGGGACGGGGGATTAGGAATGAGCAGTTCTTC
TRBJ1-5 | TRBV4-2 | TRBD1 | 16 | - | CASSQDADRAGQPQHF | TGTGCCAGCAGCCAAGATGCAGACAGGGCAGGGCAGCCCCAGCATTTT
TRBJ2-2 | TRBV7-7 | - | 13 | - | CASSSSAAGELFF | TGTGCTAGCAGCTCGAGCGCGGCCGGGGAGCTGTTTTTT
TRBJ2-1 | TRBV10-3 | - | 15 | - | CAISGDSRLYNEQFF | TGTGCCATCAGTGGTGATAGCCGGTTGTACAATGAGCAGTTCTTC
TRBJ1-5 | TRBV27 | TRBD1 | 17 | - | CASTLRQGIPIYQPQHF | TGTGCCAGCACCCTAAGACAGGGGATCCCTATCTATCAGCCCCAGCATTTT
TRBJ2-5 | TRBV9 | - | 14 | - | CASSVALVTETQYF | TGTGCCAGCAGCGTAGCACTAGTTACGGAGACCCAGTACTTC
TRBJ2-7 | TRBV3-1/TRBV3-2 | TRBD2 | 15 | - | CASSQEQLAGYEQYF | TGTGCCAGCAGCCAAGAGCAACTAGCGGGTTACGAGCAGTACTTC
TRBJ1-2 | TRBV28 | - | 15 | once | CASSLVSPGDYGYTF | TGTGCCAGCAGTTTGGTTTCCCCCGGGGACTATGGCTACACCTTC
TRBJ1-1 | TRBV19 | - | 16 | - | CASKTAPVGGNTEAFF | TGTGCCAGTAAGACAGCCCCGGTGGGGGGGAACACTGAAGCTTTCTTT
TRBJ2-3 | TRBV29-1 | - | 12 | once | CSVKEGPDTQYF | TGCAGCGTGAAGGAGGGTCCAGATACGCAGTATTTT
TRBJ2-5 | TRBV29-1 | TRBD1 | 14 | - | CSVERTGVQETQYF | TGCAGCGTTGAGAGGACAGGGGTCCAAGAGACCCAGTACTTC
TRBJ2-7 | TRBV7-2 | - | 13 | large | CASSWTEIYEQYF | TGTGCCAGCAGCTGGACAGAGATCTACGAGCAGTACTTC
TRBJ2-7 | TRBV5-1 | TRBD1 | 14 | - | CASSPRQGSYEQYF | TGCGCCAGCAGCCCTAGACAGGGATCCTACGAGCAGTACTTC
TRBJ2-4 | TRBV12-3/TRBV12-4 | - | 13 | once | CASSLLPLDIQYF | TGTGCCAGCAGTTTACTACCCCTTGACATTCAGTACTTC
TRBJ1-2 | TRBV30 | TRBD1 | 15 | - | CAWTPSTGHIYGYTF | TGTGCCTGGACCCCATCGACAGGGCATATCTATGGCTACACCTTC
TRBJ2-1 | TRBV2 | TRBD1 | 12 | - | CASSNQGATQFF | TGTGCCAGCAGTAACCAGGGGGCCACACAGTTCTTC
TRBJ1-6 | TRBV27 | TRBD1 | 18 | - | CASSRNRDRSSYNSPLHF | TGTGCCAGCAGTCGCAACCGGGACAGAAGCTCCTATAATTCACCCCTCCACTTT
TRBJ1-5 | TRBV4-1 | - | 17 | once | CASSQEFAGLSNQPQHF | TGCGCCAGCAGCCAAGAATTTGCAGGTCTAAGCAACCAGCCCCAGCATTTT
TRBJ1-1 | TRBV30 | - | 17 | - | CAWTRPSWVTGNTEAFF | TGTGCCTGGACGAGACCGAGCTGGGTGACGGGAAACACTGAAGCTTTCTTT
TRBJ2-4 | TRBV10-3 | TRBD2 | 13 | - | CAISTSGGDIQYF | TGTGCCATCAGCACTAGCGGGGGGGACATTCAGTACTTC
TRBJ2-3 | TRBV4-3 | TRBD1 | 16 | - | CASSQGRTGAGDTQYF | TGCGCCAGCAGCCAGGGGCGGACAGGGGCGGGGGATACGCAGTATTTT
TRBJ2-4 | TRBV28 | TRBD2 | 16 | few | CASSTGGGLAKNIQYF | TGTGCCAGCAGCACCGGGGGGGGGTTAGCCAAAAACATTCAGTACTTC
TRBJ2-5 | TRBV5-5 | - | 13 | - | CASSLQWQGTQYF | TGTGCCAGCAGCCTCCAGTGGCAGGGGACCCAGTACTTC
TRBJ2-2 | TRBV25-1 | TRBD1 | 15 | - | CASSVSDRVAGELFF | TGTGCCAGCAGTGTCTCGGACAGGGTCGCTGGGGAGCTGTTTTTT
TRBJ1-3 | TRBV6-6 | - | 16 | - | CASSPGWGETRNTIYF | TGTGCCAGCAGTCCTGGGTGGGGAGAGACACGAAACACCATATATTTT
TRBJ2-1 | TRBV6-2/TRBV6-3 | TRBD2 | 15 | - | CASSFGGSLNNEQFF | TGTGCCAGCAGTTTCGGCGGGAGTCTTAACAATGAGCAGTTCTTC
TRBJ2-4 | TRBV18 | - | 13 | - | CASSSNSAGIQYF | TGTGCCAGCTCATCAAATAGTGCGGGCATTCAGTACTTC
TRBJ2-1 | TRBV24-1 | - | 14 | - | CATSSGSSYNEQFF | TGTGCCACCAGTTCTGGGAGCTCCTACAATGAGCAGTTCTTC
TRBJ1-6 | TRBV20-1 | - | 15 | - | CSASLPGSRNSPLHF | TGCAGTGCTAGTCTCCCGGGATCTCGGAATTCACCCCTCCACTTT
TRBJ1-4 | TRBV2 | - | 16 | once | CASSGPAVILKEKLFF | TGTGCCAGCAGTGGACCCGCGGTCATACTGAAAGAAAAACTGTTTTTT
TRBJ2-1 | TRBV10-3 | - | 16 | - | CAISEETRSGGNEQFF | TGTGCCATCAGTGAGGAGACAAGGAGCGGAGGGAATGAGCAGTTCTTC
TRBJ1-3 | TRBV18 | - | 15 | - | CASSPDSRSGNTIYF | TGTGCCAGCTCACCGGACTCGCGCTCTGGAAACACCATATATTTT
TRBJ1-2 | TRBV21-1 | - | 18 | - | CASSKVRGKGTSGDGYTF | TGTGCCAGCAGCAAAGTTCGGGGAAAGGGAACTTCAGGGGATGGCTACACCTTC
TRBJ2-7 | TRBV6-5 | TRBD1 | 15 | - | CASGEKADRTYEQYF | TGTGCCAGCGGAGAAAAAGCGGACAGGACATACGAGCAGTACTTC
TRBJ2-2 | TRBV5-1 | TRBD1 | 16 | - | CASSPGQGLNTGELFF | TGCGCCAGCAGCCCGGGACAGGGGTTAAACACCGGGGAGCTGTTTTTT